This T cell receptor (beta chain) is drawn from a study of beta chain features in type 1 diabetes. Study as a whole: Sorted cells, 107,917,701 in number, were examined across all samples.

Worth noting for this clone: As yet, its antigen is unknown.

Sequencing targeted expressed TCRB transcripts, as all isolated RNA had been reverse transcribed. Only in-frame clones appear in the TCRdb table, and some are missing; sequencing was by immunoSEQ multiplex PCR. The top ten clones hold approximately 1% of a sample with about 290,000 clones, under 8.5% of them seen once. Study-level points and caveats: Within patients, naive, central memory and Treg TCRB repertoires seemed more similar than within healthy donors.

The germline V and J ends were trimmed by 6 bases and 2 bases, with 17 bases remaining between them. From germline, CDR1 is MDHEN and CDR2 SYDVKM. The CDR3 covers 16 residues. This TCR derives from a woman under 30 in good health. The chain combines TRBV28 with TRBJ2-1; D is perhaps TRBD2 (6 bases). What was sequenced was central memory CD4+ T cells from blood. The CDR3: CASRTMEGRTYNEQFF. In DNA form, the CDR3 reads TGTGCCAGCAGAACCATGGAGGGCCGTACCTACAATGAGCAGTTCTTC.